One and the same sample provided the 10 T cell receptor beta chains below, sequenced in a study of blood T cell repertoires in COVID-19. Clones were sequenced by immunoSEQ multiplex PCR, and TCRdb holds only the in-frame ones, with some missing. Of about 330,000 clones in the sample, around 84% were seen once. The sequencing input was PBMCs or T cells enriched from blood (not recorded which). Every receptor here comes from a woman aged 18-29 years who had recovered from COVID-19.

The chain has TRBV13 and TRBJ2-1; 15 nucleotides agree with TRBD2. Per germline, CDR1 PRHDT and CDR2 FYEKMQ (reference sequence). The trim removed 5 bases at V and 9 bases at J, leaving 8 bases unmatched. This CDR3 comprises 16 residues. The CDR3 nucleotides are TGTGCCAGCAGCGTCGGACTAGCGGGGGGGCCGGGTGAGCAGTTCTTC. Its translation: CASSVGLAGGPGEQFF.

The chain employs TRBV27 and TRBJ2-3, with 10 nucleotides matching TRBD2. In germline, CDR1 is MNHEY, CDR2 SMNVEV (reference sequence). The V segment lost 4 bases and the J segment 5 bases; nucleotides outside the gene matches: 15. The CDR3 has 18 amino acids. The CDR3 protein is CASSSRHRVAGGVDTQYF. The CDR3 DNA reads TGTGCCAGCAGTTCCCGGCATCGGGTAGCGGGGGGCGTAGATACGCAGTATTTT.

V usage is TRBV6-2 or TRBV6-3 and J usage is TRBJ2-5; D gene unclear. The CDR3 totals 12 residues. Trimming left V 0 bases short and J 9 bases short, with 8 bases between. CDR1 is MNHEY, CDR2 SVGEGT, per germline. In DNA, the CDR3 is TGTGCCAGCAGTTACTCGAACGCGGCCCAGTACTTC. Translation gives CASSYSNAAQYF.

The V call is TRBV11-2, the J call TRBJ2-2, with 7 nucleotides matching TRBD1. The length of the CDR3 is 15 residues. V lost 1 base to trimming and J lost 13 bases; unmatched junction nucleotides: 12. The germline V gene has CDR1 SGHAT and CDR2 FQNNGV. The CDR3 region is CASSLVEGGGWWLFF. The CDR3 nucleotides read TGTGCCAGCAGCTTAGTCGAAGGGGGCGGTTGGTGGCTGTTTTTT.

The chain combines TRBV7-3 with TRBJ1-1; no definite D call. The V and J ends lost 6 bases and 3 bases respectively, with 17 bases between them. Per germline, CDR1 SGHTA and CDR2 FQGTGA. CDR3 length: 15 amino acids. The CDR3 is CASSKHSGSDTEAFF. CDR3 bases: TGTGCCAGCAGTAAGCACAGCGGATCCGACACTGAAGCTTTCTTT.

This clone was found a few times. This chain links TRBV10-2 with TRBJ1-6; 7 bases are a match to TRBD1. Looked up from germline, CDR1 is WSHSY and CDR2 is SAAADI. The CDR3 has 14 amino acids. V was clipped by 4 bases and J by 9 bases; unmatched bases: 6. For the CDR3, the DNA is TGCGCCAGCAGTGTAGACAGGGAAGCTTCACCCCTCCACTTT. Translated, it gives CASSVDREASPLHF.

The chain recombines TRBV25-1 with TRBJ2-2; D is perhaps TRBD1 (6 bases). The germline V gene encodes CDR1 MGHDK and CDR2 SYGVNS. Trimming left V 4 bases short and J 6 bases short, with 9 bases between. CDR3 size: 13 residues. CDR3 in amino acids: CASSVQGAGELFF. DNA of the CDR3: TGTGCCAGCAGTGTACAGGGCGCCGGGGAGCTGTTTTTT.

This clone was seen more than once but under ten times. The chain joins TRBV18 to TRBJ1-2; 9 bases match TRBD1. CDR3 length equals 14 residues. CDR1 is KGHSH, CDR2 LQKENI, per germline. V shed 6 bases, J shed 4 bases, and the junction held 6 bases outside the gene matches. The CDR3 coding sequence is TGTGCCAGCTCCCTAGGACAGGGGCCCTATGGCTACACCTTC. Its translation: CASSLGQGPYGYTF.

This clone has only a few counts. The gene calls are TRBV5-1 and TRBJ2-2; 8 bases are shared with TRBD2. This CDR3 contains 16 residues. Germline loops: CDR1 SGHRS, CDR2 YFSETQ. V was pared by 4 bases and J by 4 bases, with 9 bases of the junction left unmatched. CDR3 sequence: CASSREGLGLTGELFF. The CDR3 coding sequence is TGCGCCAGCAGCCGGGAGGGGCTCGGACTCACCGGGGAGCTGTTTTTT.

The chain combines TRBV2 with TRBJ1-1, with D perhaps TRBD1 (5 bases). Trimming left V 8 bases short and J 6 bases short, with 13 bases between. Germline values: CDR1 SNHLY, CDR2 FYNNEI. The length of the CDR3 is 12 residues. The CDR3 sequence: CASFRGRAEAFF. In DNA form, the CDR3 reads TGTGCCAGCTTCCGGGGGAGGGCTGAAGCTTTCTTT.